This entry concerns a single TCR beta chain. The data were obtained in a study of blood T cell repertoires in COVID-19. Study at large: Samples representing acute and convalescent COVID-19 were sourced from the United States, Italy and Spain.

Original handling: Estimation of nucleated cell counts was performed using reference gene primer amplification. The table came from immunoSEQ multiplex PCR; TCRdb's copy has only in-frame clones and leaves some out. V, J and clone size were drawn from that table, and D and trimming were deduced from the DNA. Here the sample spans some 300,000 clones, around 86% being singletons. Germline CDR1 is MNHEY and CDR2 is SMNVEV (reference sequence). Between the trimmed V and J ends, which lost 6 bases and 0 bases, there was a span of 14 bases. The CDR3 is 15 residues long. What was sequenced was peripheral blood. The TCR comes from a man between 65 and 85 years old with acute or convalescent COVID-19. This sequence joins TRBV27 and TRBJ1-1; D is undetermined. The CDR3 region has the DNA TGTGCCAGCAGACCCTTAACAGCAATGAACACTGAAGCTTTCTTT. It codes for CASRPLTAMNTEAFF.